Given below is one T cell receptor beta chain in context. Per the original methods: How many nucleated cells were present was estimated from reference gene primer amplification. Some clones are missing from TCRdb's copy, which holds only in-frame ones; the method was immunoSEQ multiplex PCR. The DNA gave D and trimming, while V, J and clone size come from that table. The table has about half a million clones, about 88% seen once. The CDR3 has 14 residues. V shed 0 bases, J shed 11 bases, and the junction held 5 bases outside the gene matches. Germline V lookup: CDR1 SQVTM, CDR2 ANQGSEA. The data belong to a study of blood T cell repertoires in COVID-19. The wider study: Samples taken during acute and convalescent COVID-19 were collected in the United States, Italy and Spain. PBMCs, B-cell-depleted T cells, or T cells were the source of the cDNA or gDNA that made up the material.

Sequencing was carried out using peripheral blood. This sequence was found in a man between 18 and 35 years old with COVID-19, enrolled during active disease. The chain joins TRBV29-1 to TRBJ2-3; 13 bases match TRBD2. CDR3 region: CSVEETSGGARQYF. CDR3 DNA sequence: TGCAGCGTTGAAGAAACTAGCGGGGGGGCGCGGCAGTATTTT.